The following is a T cell receptor beta chain sequence with its context. The antigen is undetermined. A v3.0 immunoSEQ assay was performed at survey level. Sequencing aimed to cover about 40,000-55,000 T-cell genomes per sample. Clones were sequenced by immunoSEQ multiplex PCR, and TCRdb holds only the in-frame ones, with some missing. The sample yields approximately 17,000 clones, 70% to 90% seen once. This sample is drawn from a study of long-term antiretroviral therapy in people with HIV. Notes on the study in general: Every time point showed a repertoire led by clones expanded before ART.

This CDR3 is built from 10 residues. The V end was cut by 0 bases, the J end by 4 bases, with 1 base between. Germline CDR1 reads DFQATT; CDR2 reads SNEGSKA (reference sequence). Each sample contained roughly 0.9-10 million cryopreserved PBMC, thawed before DNA extraction. The TCR originated in a woman under 30 with HIV. The sequencing here drew on unsorted PBMCs, taken 0.6 years after starting antiretroviral therapy. The chain recombines TRBV20-1 with TRBJ2-7; no definite D call. CDR3 amino acids: CSAREYEQYF. Here the CDR3 DNA reads TGCAGTGCTAGAGAGTACGAGCAGTACTTC.